One sample yielded the 12 T cell receptor beta chains listed below, sequenced in a study of shared clonotypes between healthy human individuals. TCRdb's table, derived via immunoSEQ multiplex PCR, lists solely in-frame clones and lacks some. Of approximately 480,000 clones listed, about 80% are singletons. Input material: PBMCs. The receptors were sampled from a woman aged 40-49 years in good health. Some clones in this sample may be carry-over from other donors' samples.

This clone was seen only a few times. The rearrangement joins TRBV7-3 to TRBJ1-1; 7 bases line up with TRBD1. Germline V gene sequence: CDR1 SGHTA, CDR2 FQGTGA. J was trimmed by 5 bases and V by 5 bases; bases with no gene match: 11. The CDR3 length is 15 residues. The CDR3: CASSRNSGTDTEAFF. The CDR3 DNA reads as TGTGCCAGCAGCAGGAATTCCGGGACAGATACTGAAGCTTTCTTT.

This clone is a singleton in its sample. The chain links TRBV27 to TRBJ1-6, with TRBD1 matching over 7 bases. The germline gives CDR1 MNHEY, CDR2 SMNVEV (reference sequence). Germline trimming cut 5 bases from V and 8 bases from J; bases unmatched to any gene: 6. The CDR3 length is 14 residues. The CDR3 nucleotides read TGTGCCAGCAGTCACAGGGGTGGAGATTCACCCCTCCACTTT. Amino acid sequence: CASSHRGGDSPLHF.

The chain combines TRBV7-6 with TRBJ2-5, with TRBD2 identical over 7 bases. Trimming removed 5 bases from V and 1 base from J; junction bases left unmatched: 10. Per germline, CDR1 SGHVS and CDR2 FNYEAQ. The CDR3 runs 16 residues. CDR3 in DNA: TGTGCCAGCAGCCTCAAGCGGGGAGGGCCCCAAGAGACCCAGTACTTC. Residues: CASSLKRGGPQETQYF.

The chain couples TRBV7-9 to TRBJ2-1; D gene ambiguous. Germline V gene data show CDR1 as SEHNR and CDR2 as FQNEAQ (reference sequence). V shed 4 bases and J shed 3 bases, with 4 bases lying between them. The CDR3 totals 12 residues. The CDR3 is CASSSVYNEQFF. The CDR3 nucleotides read TGTGCCAGCAGCTCCGTCTACAATGAGCAGTTCTTC.

This chain joins TRBV19 and TRBJ1-5; a weak D match, TRBD1 (5 bases). Deletions cut 5 bases from V and 7 bases from J, with 18 bases between. The CDR3 is 15 amino acids. Germline V gene data show CDR1 as LNHDA and CDR2 as SQIVND (reference sequence). Here the CDR3 reads CASSGPGAGRQPQHF. The DNA for the CDR3 is TGTGCCAGTAGTGGCCCCGGGGCAGGCCGGCAGCCCCAGCATTTT.

The chain has TRBV7-9 and TRBJ2-7; TRBD2 matches 8 bases. V was pared by 4 bases and J by 7 bases, with 3 bases of the junction left unmatched. The germline V gene has CDR1 SEHNR and CDR2 FQNEAQ (reference sequence). The CDR3 is made up of 12 amino acids. The CDR3 region is CASSSGTREQYF. Here the CDR3 DNA reads TGTGCCAGCAGCTCTGGGACTAGAGAGCAGTACTTC.

This clone was observed a few times. J is TRBJ2-2 and V is TRBV19; 8 bases line up with TRBD2. Germline V gives CDR1 LNHDA, CDR2 SQIVND (reference sequence). The CDR3 sequence is 16 residues long. After removal of 8 bases from V and 4 bases from J, the junction contained 12 bases not matched to a gene. The CDR3 bases are TGTGCCAGTGTCGGCGGGGGGACACCTTTCACCGGGGAGCTGTTTTTT. Its translation is CASVGGGTPFTGELFF.

As regards this clone: Other DNA sequences in this sample translate to the same CDR3. This rearrangement joins TRBV30 to TRBJ1-5, with D possibly being TRBD1 (5 bases). Germline V lookup: CDR1 GTSNPN, CDR2 SVGIG (reference sequence). V dropped 2 bases and J dropped 7 bases, with 15 bases sitting between them. The CDR3 length is 14 residues. CDR3 DNA sequence: TGTGCCTGGAGTAGGGGCGGAGGGAACCAGCCCCAGCATTTT. Its protein product is CAWSRGGGNQPQHF.

V is TRBV5-4 and J is TRBJ2-7; 13 bases are a match to TRBD2. The CDR3 loop spans 16 amino acids. With 0 bases clipped from V and 3 bases from J, the junction kept 3 bases outside the gene matches. Germline CDR1 is SGHNT and CDR2 is YYREEE (reference sequence). The chain's CDR3 is CASSLAGTSGIYEQYF. The CDR3 DNA reads TGTGCCAGCAGCTTGGCCGGGACTAGCGGGATCTACGAGCAGTACTTC.

The genes are TRBV18 and TRBJ2-1, with D tentatively TRBD1 or TRBD2 (6 bases each). The germline CDR1 and CDR2 sequences are KGHSH and LQKENI. V gave up 1 base and J gave up 1 base, with 17 bases separating them. The CDR3 spans 18 residues. The CDR3 here is CASSPLYGGGQSYNEQFF. In nucleotides, the CDR3 is TGTGCCAGCTCACCACTGTACGGGGGCGGCCAATCCTACAATGAGCAGTTCTTC.

This clone was seen a single time. The CDR3 loop is CASSLGRAQEFF. CDR3 nucleotide sequence: TGTGCCAGCAGCTTAGGGCGGGCCCAGGAGTTCTTC. This rearrangement joins TRBV11-2 to TRBJ2-1, with D possibly matching TRBD2 (5 bases). V gave up 1 base and J gave up 14 bases, with 12 bases separating them. The CDR3 runs 12 residues. CDR1 and CDR2 (germline): SGHAT, FQNNGV.

This clone appeared a single time. The chain joins TRBV28 to TRBJ1-5; D is undetermined. Germline V CDR1 and CDR2: MDHEN, SYDVKM. This CDR3 has 15 amino acids. Trimming stripped 1 base from V and 1 base from J, with 8 bases between. The CDR3 region is CASSLSSVSNQPQHF. The DNA for the CDR3 is TGTGCCAGCAGTTTATCATCGGTGAGCAATCAGCCCCAGCATTTT.